Below are 32 T cell receptor beta chains sequenced from a single sample in a study of cytomegalovirus exposure and HLA in healthy donors. The protocol was immunoSEQ multiplex PCR, while the TCRdb copy is restricted to in-frame clones and leaves out a portion. The sample lists about 200,000 clones, approximately 80% occurring once. The specimen was PBMCs. These receptors came from a woman in her 30s in good health and CMV-seropositive.

The genes are TRBV6-1 and TRBJ2-3, with 10 nucleotides matching TRBD2. CDR1 and CDR2 from the germline V gene are MNHNS and SASEGT. The CDR3 length is 16 residues. The J segment lost 4 bases and the V segment lost 3 bases, leaving 7 bases of the junction unmatched. The CDR3 DNA reads TGTGCCAGCAGTGACATAGCGGGAGGTGCCGCAGATACGCAGTATTTT. Its protein is CASSDIAGGAADTQYF.

This clone was detected only a few times. CDR3 residues: CASSLSGKETQYF. CDR3 in DNA: TGTGCCAGCAGCTTGAGCGGCAAAGAGACCCAGTACTTC. The V gene is TRBV12-1, the J gene TRBJ2-5; no check of the table's D call, TRBD2, against the DNA was made. TRBV12-1 is described as a pseudogene. The CDR3 contains 13 residues.

V is TRBV28 and J is TRBJ2-7; 14 bases are a match to TRBD2. V dropped 6 bases and J dropped 2; count of bases not matched to a gene: 3. This CDR3 has 15 residues. The V gene's germline CDR1 is MDHEN and CDR2 SYDVKM. The chain's CDR3 is CASSPGLAGAYEQYF. The CDR3 DNA sequence: TGTGCCAGCAGCCCGGGACTAGCGGGAGCCTACGAGCAGTACTTC.

The V and J genes are TRBV2 and TRBJ2-1; 14 bases agree with TRBD2. Germline CDR1 SNHLY, CDR2 FYNNEI. V shed 5 bases and J 10 bases; nucleotides not matched to a gene: 4. This CDR3 has 14 amino acids. The CDR3 nucleotides are TGTGCCAGCAGTATGACTAGCGGGAGGGTAGAGCAGTTCTTC. Translating gives CASSMTSGRVEQFF.

The chain links TRBV11-2 to TRBJ2-7; 9 nucleotides line up with TRBD2. The ends lost 3 bases at V and 5 bases at J; junction bases unmatched: 5. Germline V gene sequence: CDR1 SGHAT, CDR2 FQNNGV. The CDR3 has 14 residues. CDR3 sequence (DNA): TGTGCCAGCAGCTTCGCGGTAGCGGGAGACGAGCAGTACTTC. Encoded protein: CASSFAVAGDEQYF.

The rearrangement links TRBV2 to TRBJ2-5; maybe TRBD2 (5 bases). With 8 bases removed from V and 1 base from J, the gap between germline ends came to 11 bases. Germline assignment: CDR1 SNHLY and CDR2 FYNNEI. The CDR3 has 13 amino acids. CDR3: CASLAGLQETQYF. The CDR3 DNA sequence: TGTGCCAGCTTGGCGGGCCTCCAAGAGACCCAGTACTTC.

The chain employs TRBV30 and TRBJ1-1; D unresolved. V dropped 2 bases and J dropped 6 bases, with 7 bases sitting between them. The CDR3 runs to 11 residues. The germline gives CDR1 GTSNPN, CDR2 SVGIG (reference sequence). CDR3 nucleotide sequence: TGTGCCTGGAGTAGCCGGGCTGAAGCTTTCTTT. It is translated as CAWSSRAEAFF. Together with reference TRBV30 and TRBJ1-1, the CDR3 gives the full variable domain: SQTIHQWPATLVQPVGSPLSLECTVEGTSNPNLYWYRQAAGRGLQLLFYSVGIGQISSEVPQNLSASRPQDRQFILSSKKLLLSDSGFYLCAWSSRAEAFFGQGTRLTVV.

The rearrangement uses TRBV7-6 and TRBJ1-1; D may be TRBD1 (6 bases). V lost 2 bases to trimming and J lost 5 bases, with 15 bases between them. The CDR3 contains 15 residues. Germline lookup yields CDR1 SGHVS and CDR2 FNYEAQ. The CDR3 region has the DNA TGTGCCAGCAGCTTATCAGGGGATCCCGGGACTGAAGCTTTCTTT. It translates to CASSLSGDPGTEAFF. The complete variable domain, with remaining parts taken from reference TRBV7-6 and TRBJ1-1, reads GAGVSQSPRYKVTKRGQDVALRCDPISGHVSLYWYRQALGQGPEFLTYFNYEAQQDKSGLPNDRFSAERPEGSISTLTIQRTEQRDSAMYRCASSLSGDPGTEAFFGQGTRLTVV.

This clone showed up just a few times. V usage is TRBV11-3 and J usage is TRBJ2-1; no firm D call. The CDR3 is 13 amino acids. V gave up 3 bases and J gave up 5 bases, with 8 bases separating them. From germline, CDR1 is SGHNT and CDR2 YENEEA. The CDR3 DNA is TGTGCCAGCAGCTTGGGCCCGAACAATGAGCAGTTCTTC. It translates to CASSLGPNNEQFF.

J is TRBJ2-7 and V is TRBV7-9; 11 nucleotides agree with TRBD1. This CDR3 comprises 15 residues. Germline lookup yields CDR1 SEHNR and CDR2 FQNEAQ (reference sequence). Losses at the gene ends were 2 bases for V and 3 bases for J; bases not matched to a gene: 3. The CDR3 bases are TGTGCCAGCAGCTTATCGGGACAGGGGGGCTACGAGCAGTACTTC. The encoded protein is CASSLSGQGGYEQYF.

This clone was detected only once. The CDR3 coding sequence is TGTGCTAGTGGTTTGGCCGGCAGGGTAAAGGCTCGACCCACTGAAGCTTTCTTT. This gives the protein CASGLAGRVKARPTEAFF. The V and J genes are TRBV12-5 and TRBJ1-1; TRBD1 might be the D (5 bases). The germline V gene has CDR1 LGHNT and CDR2 FRNRAP. V was cut by 1 base and J by 4 bases, with 22 bases left in between. CDR3 length equals 18 residues. Looking up the rest from reference TRBV12-5 and TRBJ1-1 gives the full variable domain: DARVTQTPRHKVTEMGQEVTMRCQPILGHNTVFWYRQTMMQGLELLAYFRNRAPLDDSGMPKDRFSAEMPDATLATLKIQPSEPRDSAVYFCASGLAGRVKARPTEAFFGQGTRLTVV.

In this sample, this clone turned up once. The chain combines TRBV28 with TRBJ1-2; D unclear. V lost 7 bases, J lost 4 bases, and 16 bases lay in between. Germline V lookup: CDR1 MDHEN, CDR2 SYDVKM. CDR3 length: 14 amino acids. CDR3 sequence: CASKSEGVTYGYTF. In nucleotides, the CDR3 is TGTGCCAGCAAGTCGGAGGGCGTTACCTATGGCTACACCTTC.

A single count supports this clone. CDR3 amino acids: CASSFGSGGHTGELFF. The CDR3 DNA is TGCGCCAGCAGCTTTGGGTCAGGGGGACACACCGGGGAGCTGTTTTTT. This chain links TRBV5-1 with TRBJ2-2; TRBD1 agrees at 7 bases. This CDR3 spans 16 amino acids. The V and J ends lost 2 bases and 3 bases, in that order; junction bases with no gene match: 7. Germline lookup yields CDR1 SGHRS and CDR2 YFSETQ.

This chain joins TRBV9 and TRBJ2-1; D remains ambiguous. The ends were cut back, 3 bases at V and 6 bases at J, with 10 bases in the middle. Germline V gene sequence: CDR1 SGDLS, CDR2 YYNGEE. The CDR3 is made up of 13 amino acids. CDR3 sequence: CASSALVSNEQFF. The DNA of the CDR3 is TGTGCCAGCAGCGCTCTAGTGAGCAATGAGCAGTTCTTC.

V gene TRBV11-2 combines with J gene TRBJ1-1, with D maybe TRBD1 (5 bases). CDR3 size: 12 residues. Trimming stripped 3 bases from V and 5 bases from J, with 7 bases between. CDR1 SGHAT and CDR2 FQNNGV come from the germline V gene. The DNA of the CDR3 is TGTGCCAGCAGCTTCGGGGGAACTGAAGCTTTCTTT. It codes for CASSFGGTEAFF.

The V call is TRBV14, the J call TRBJ1-2; 9 nucleotides agree with TRBD1. Trimming removed 1 base from V and 7 bases from J; junction bases left unmatched: 16. The CDR3 runs to 18 residues. Germline CDR1 and CDR2: SGHDN and FVKESK. CDR3 bases: TGTGCCAGCAGCCAAGTACGAGGTCCCGGGACAGGGCTGTCTGGCTACACCTTC. This codes for CASSQVRGPGTGLSGYTF. Full variable domain (rest looked up from reference TRBV14 and TRBJ1-2): EAGVTQFPSHSVIEKGQTVTLRCDPISGHDNLYWYRRVMGKEIKFLLHFVKESKQDESGMPNNRFLAERTGGTYSTLKVQPAELEDSGVYFCASSQVRGPGTGLSGYTFGSGTRLTVV.

This chain uses TRBV5-1 with TRBJ2-7; 7 positions agree with TRBD2. The CDR3 spans 15 residues. Germline CDR1 SGHRS, CDR2 YFSETQ. V shed 2 bases, J shed 3 bases, and the junction held 8 bases outside the gene matches. The CDR3 bases are TGCGCCAGCAGCTTCGCCAGGACTAGTATCTACGAGCAGTACTTC. Amino acid sequence: CASSFARTSIYEQYF.

The rearrangement joins TRBV25-1 to TRBJ2-7; the D gene is possibly TRBD2 (5 bases). With 10 bases removed from V and 7 bases from J, the gap between germline ends came to 20 bases. The germline CDR1 and CDR2 sequences are MGHDK and SYGVNS. CDR3 length: 13 amino acids. CDR3 sequence reads: CATSPGTPGEQYF. Written as DNA, the CDR3 is TGTGCCACCTCCCCGGGAACTCCCGGAGAGCAGTACTTC.

The chain carries TRBV4-2 and TRBJ2-1, with 7 bases lining up with TRBD1. V shed 0 bases and J 7 bases; nucleotides not matched to a gene: 9. This CDR3 comprises 16 residues. Per the germline V gene, CDR1 is LGHNA and CDR2 is YNFKEQ. The CDR3 region has the DNA TGTGCCAGCAGCCAAGATCGAGGGGGCTGGAGAAATGAGCAGTTCTTC. Translation gives CASSQDRGGWRNEQFF.

The gene calls are TRBV4-1 and TRBJ1-5, with 9 positions matching TRBD1. Trimming removed 3 bases from V and 6 bases from J; junction bases left unmatched: 6. The CDR3 is made up of 15 amino acids. Germline CDR1 is MGHRA and CDR2 is YSYEKL. CDR3 loop: CASSHLQGAAQPQHF. CDR3 nucleotide sequence: TGCGCCAGCAGCCACCTACAGGGGGCTGCTCAGCCCCAGCATTTT.

The chain joins TRBV27 to TRBJ1-1; tentatively, D is TRBD1 (6 bases). The CDR3 is 13 amino acids. Per germline, CDR1 MNHEY and CDR2 SMNVEV (reference sequence). Trimming cost V 2 bases and J 3 bases, with 7 bases left between them. The CDR3 nucleotides are TGTGCCAGCAGTTTAACAGGGTACACTGAAGCTTTCTTT. Protein sequence: CASSLTGYTEAFF.

The J gene is TRBJ1-5, the V gene TRBV25-1; 8 nucleotides match TRBD1. The CDR3 sequence is 15 residues long. The germline V gene encodes CDR1 MGHDK and CDR2 SYGVNS. The ends lost 9 bases at V and 3 bases at J; junction bases unmatched: 10. The CDR3, as DNA: TGTGCCAGTAGAGCGGGGCAGGGGGCCAATCAGCCCCAGCATTTT. Its translation is CASRAGQGANQPQHF.

V usage is TRBV28 and J usage is TRBJ2-1; D may be TRBD2 (7 bases). Germline CDR1 is MDHEN and CDR2 is SYDVKM. The CDR3 runs 14 residues. The ends were cut back, 8 bases at V and 9 bases at J, with 20 bases in the middle. The DNA for the CDR3 is TGTGCCAGCCCACCCACCGGGGGAGGGGGTGAGCAGTTCTTC. It specifies CASPPTGGGGEQFF.

The chain has TRBV11-2 and TRBJ2-1; D unclear. The CDR3 consists of 15 residues. Germline values: CDR1 SGHAT, CDR2 FQNNGV. V gave up 0 bases and J gave up 1 base, with 7 bases separating them. CDR3 nucleotide sequence: TGTGCCAGCAGCTTAGATCGGTTATCCTACAATGAGCAGTTCTTC. As protein: CASSLDRLSYNEQFF.

This chain links TRBV5-4 with TRBJ2-5; TRBD2 agrees at 7 bases. After removal of 5 bases from V and 5 bases from J, the junction contained 21 bases not matched to a gene. The CDR3 runs to 18 residues. The V gene's germline CDR1 is SGHNT and CDR2 YYREEE (reference sequence). The CDR3 bases are TGTGCCAGCAGTAAAGGGTTGGGGGAGGGCCGGTTGAGTGAGACCCAGTACTTC. Its translation is CASSKGLGEGRLSETQYF.

This clone appeared once. The chain joins TRBV27 to TRBJ2-1; 9 nucleotides align to TRBD2. J lost 8 bases, V lost 7 bases, and 9 bases had no gene match. Looked up from germline, CDR1 is MNHEY and CDR2 is SMNVEV (reference sequence). This CDR3 has 14 residues. CDR3 residues: CASTGLALGHEQFF. The CDR3 DNA reads as TGTGCCAGCACCGGACTAGCGTTGGGCCATGAGCAGTTCTTC.

The V gene is TRBV18, the J gene TRBJ1-1; D might be TRBD1 (5 bases). This CDR3 is built from 14 residues. V lost 0 bases to trimming and J lost 3 bases, with 8 bases between them. The germline V gene has CDR1 KGHSH and CDR2 LQKENI. CDR3 sequence (DNA): TGTGCCAGCTCACCACCGACCAGGGACACTGAAGCTTTCTTT. It is translated as CASSPPTRDTEAFF.

The chain recombines TRBV7-9 with TRBJ1-5; no firm D call. The CDR3 covers 15 residues. The V gene lost 4 bases and the J gene lost 3 bases, with 13 bases spanning the gap. Germline lookup yields CDR1 SEHNR and CDR2 FQNEAQ (reference sequence). CDR3 DNA sequence: TGTGCCAGCAGCTCTAGTGCGGCGTCCAATCAGCCCCAGCATTTT. Its protein is CASSSSAASNQPQHF. The full variable domain, completed using reference TRBV7-9 and TRBJ1-5, is DTGVSQNPRHKITKRGQNVTFRCDPISEHNRLYWYRQTLGQGPEFLTYFQNEAQLEKSRLLSDRFSAERPKGSFSTLEIQRTEQGDSAMYLCASSSSAASNQPQHFGDGTRLSIL.

This chain links TRBV7-9 with TRBJ2-7; a weak D match, TRBD1 (6 bases). Deletions cut 4 bases from V and 6 bases from J, with 13 bases between. The CDR3 runs to 13 residues. Germline V gene sequence: CDR1 SEHNR, CDR2 FQNEAQ (reference sequence). In nucleotides, the CDR3 is TGTGCCAGCAGCTCCACGTTAGGGGGCGAGCAGTACTTC. Encoded protein: CASSSTLGGEQYF.

This clone was seen just once. The chain has TRBV19 and TRBJ2-1; 9 bases line up with TRBD1. The CDR3 runs to 13 residues. The junction had 6 bases not matched to a gene; V was cut back by 1 base and J by 14 bases. Germline V gene data show CDR1 as LNHDA and CDR2 as SQIVND (reference sequence). In nucleotides, the CDR3 is TGTGCCAGTAGTATAGGCGACAGGGGGGAAAAGTTCTTC. Protein product: CASSIGDRGEKFF.

The V call is TRBV10-3, the J call TRBJ2-7; the match to TRBD1 covers 8 bases. CDR1 is ENHRY and CDR2 is SYGVKD in the germline V gene. Trimming at V came to 8 bases and at J to 5 bases, leaving 8 bases not matched to a gene. There are 13 residues in the CDR3. CDR3 sequence (DNA): TGTGCCATCGGCCCCGACAGGGGCCACGAGCAGTACTTC. Its translation is CAIGPDRGHEQYF.

V gene TRBV28 combines with J gene TRBJ2-7, with 8 bases fitting TRBD1. V lost 7 bases to trimming and J lost 3 bases; unmatched junction nucleotides: 8. CDR3 size: 14 residues. Germline CDR1 and CDR2: MDHEN and SYDVKM. The CDR3 DNA is TGTGCCAGCACCACGGACAGGGCCCTCTACGAGCAGTACTTC. Encoded protein: CASTTDRALYEQYF.